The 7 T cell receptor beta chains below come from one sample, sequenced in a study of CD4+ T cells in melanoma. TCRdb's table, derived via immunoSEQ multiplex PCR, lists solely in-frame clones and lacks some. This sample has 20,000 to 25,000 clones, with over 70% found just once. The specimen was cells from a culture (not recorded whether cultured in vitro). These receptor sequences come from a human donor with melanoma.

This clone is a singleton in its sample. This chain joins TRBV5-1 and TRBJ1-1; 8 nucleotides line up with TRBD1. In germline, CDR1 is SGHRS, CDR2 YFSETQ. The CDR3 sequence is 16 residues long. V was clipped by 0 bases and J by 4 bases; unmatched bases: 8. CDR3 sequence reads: CASSLATGVGGTEAFF. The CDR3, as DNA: TGCGCCAGCAGCTTGGCGACAGGGGTAGGGGGCACTGAAGCTTTCTTT.

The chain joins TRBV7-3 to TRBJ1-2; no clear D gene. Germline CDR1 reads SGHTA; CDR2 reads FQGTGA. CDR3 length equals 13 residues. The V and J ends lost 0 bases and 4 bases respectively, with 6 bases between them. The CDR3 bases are TGTGCCAGCAGCTTAACGCCAGGCTATGGCTACACCTTC. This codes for CASSLTPGYGYTF.

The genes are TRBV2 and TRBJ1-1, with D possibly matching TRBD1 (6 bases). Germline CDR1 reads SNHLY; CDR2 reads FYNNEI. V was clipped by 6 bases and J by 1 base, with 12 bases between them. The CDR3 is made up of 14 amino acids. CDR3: CASRRDTQNTEAFF. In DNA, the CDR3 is TGTGCCAGCAGAAGGGACACCCAGAACACTGAAGCTTTCTTT.

The CDR3 DNA follows: TGCGCCAGCAGTCCGTCGTTGGATGAAAAACTGTTTTTT. It is translated as CASSPSLDEKLFF. The chain joins TRBV10-1 to TRBJ1-4; unclear D gene. Germline CDR1 WNHNN, CDR2 SYGVQD (reference sequence). This CDR3 is 13 amino acids long. Trimming took 5 bases from V and 6 from J, leaving 10 bases between them.

For the CDR3, the DNA is TGTGCCAGCAGTTTATCCCGGGACGGCGAAGCTTTCTTT. Translation gives CASSLSRDGEAFF. The chain is built from TRBV27 and TRBJ1-1, with a possible D match to TRBD1 (5 bases). The germline V gene encodes CDR1 MNHEY and CDR2 SMNVEV (reference sequence). The V end lost 0 bases, the J end lost 8 bases, and 10 bases lay between the germline ends. The CDR3 totals 13 residues.

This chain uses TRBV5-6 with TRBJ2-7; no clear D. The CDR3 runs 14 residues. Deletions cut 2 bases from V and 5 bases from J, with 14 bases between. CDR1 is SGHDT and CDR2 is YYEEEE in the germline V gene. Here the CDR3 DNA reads TGTGCCAGCAGCTTTCGGTTATTCAAGGACGAGCAGTACTTC. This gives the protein CASSFRLFKDEQYF.

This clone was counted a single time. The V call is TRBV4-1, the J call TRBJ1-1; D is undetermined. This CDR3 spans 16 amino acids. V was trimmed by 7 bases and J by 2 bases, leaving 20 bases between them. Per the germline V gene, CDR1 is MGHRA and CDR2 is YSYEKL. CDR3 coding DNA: TGCGCCAGCACGTATCCGGCCCGAGGGTCCAACACTGAAGCTTTCTTT. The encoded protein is CASTYPARGSNTEAFF.